The 16 T cell receptor beta chains reported below all come from one sample, sequenced in a study of technical replicates of blood from a handful of donors. Using immunoSEQ multiplex PCR, the repertoire was profiled, and TCRdb retains in-frame clones only, with some absent. Of 35,000 to 50,000 clones listed, 96% are singletons. The sample comprised T cells isolated from PBMCs. The receptors were sampled from a human donor in good health.

The chain carries TRBV6-1 and TRBJ2-3; 7 nucleotides agree with TRBD1. This CDR3 region has 15 residues. Trimming cost V 4 bases and J 3 bases; bases outside gene matches: 7. Germline V lookup: CDR1 MNHNS, CDR2 SASEGT. The CDR3 region has the DNA TGTGCCAGCAGTGTAGCAGGGGGTGGAACAGATACGCAGTATTTT. As protein: CASSVAGGGTDTQYF.

J is TRBJ2-7 and V is TRBV7-2; perhaps TRBD2 as D (5 bases). Germline lookup yields CDR1 SGHTA and CDR2 FQGNSA. The V end was cut by 3 bases, the J end by 0 bases, with 9 bases between. CDR3 size: 14 residues. This chain's CDR3 is CASSFQRNSYEQYF. CDR3 DNA: TGTGCCAGCAGCTTTCAGCGGAACTCCTACGAGCAGTACTTC.

The rearrangement uses TRBV9 and TRBJ2-1; TRBD2 matches 10 bases. Germline CDR1 SGDLS, CDR2 YYNGEE. The CDR3 is made up of 16 amino acids. Unmatched junction bases numbered 7, after V lost 0 bases and J lost 7 bases. For the CDR3, the DNA is TGTGCCAGCAGCGTAGGGAGCGGGAGGGCCCTGAATGAGCAGTTCTTC. Protein product: CASSVGSGRALNEQFF.

The chain employs TRBV5-1 and TRBJ2-2; possibly TRBD1 for D (6 bases). CDR3 length: 15 residues. V was clipped by 3 bases and J by 6 bases, with 15 bases between them. Looked up from germline, CDR1 is SGHRS and CDR2 is YFSETQ. The CDR3 DNA is TGCGCCAGCAGCTCGGGACAAACGATCGCCGGGGAGCTGTTTTTT. It translates to CASSSGQTIAGELFF.

The chain uses TRBV19 and TRBJ1-5; 7 bases line up with TRBD1. CDR3 length: 14 residues. The V gene end was trimmed by 5 bases and the J gene end by 6 bases; junction bases not matched to a gene: 7. CDR1 is LNHDA and CDR2 is SQIVND in the germline V gene (reference sequence). This CDR3 is CASSFDRAGQPQHF. CDR3 sequence (DNA): TGTGCCAGTAGTTTTGACAGGGCGGGTCAGCCCCAGCATTTT.

V gene TRBV11-1 combines with J gene TRBJ2-2, with D uncertain. CDR1 and CDR2 (germline): SGHAT, FQDESV (reference sequence). The CDR3 is made up of 15 amino acids. Deletions cut 2 bases from V and 7 bases from J, with 14 bases between. In nucleotides, the CDR3 is TGTGCCAGCAGCTTACTCTTCCGAAGGAGCGGGGAGCTGTTTTTT. Amino acids: CASSLLFRRSGELFF.

This clone was recorded a few times. The genes are TRBV25-1 and TRBJ2-7; 8 bases align to TRBD1. CDR1 is MGHDK and CDR2 is SYGVNS in the germline V gene. The V segment lost 5 bases and the J segment 7 bases; nucleotides outside the gene matches: 7. The CDR3 spans 13 residues. Here the CDR3 DNA reads TGTGCCAGCAGTCGACAGGGGTTTTTGGAGCAGTACTTC. Translating gives CASSRQGFLEQYF.

The V gene is TRBV6-6, the J gene TRBJ1-5; perhaps TRBD1 as D (5 bases). V was clipped by 9 bases and J by 4 bases, with 13 bases between them. Germline lookup yields CDR1 MNHNY and CDR2 SVGAGI (reference sequence). This CDR3 is 13 amino acids long. In DNA form, the CDR3 reads TGTGCCAGTTTCCCGGGGGAAAATCAGCCCCAGCATTTT. This codes for CASFPGENQPQHF.

V and J are TRBV28 and TRBJ2-7; a possible D gene is TRBD1 (7 bases). Germline lookup yields CDR1 MDHEN and CDR2 SYDVKM. V lost 3 bases and J 6 bases, leaving 24 bases between the germline ends. The CDR3 extends over 17 amino acids. This chain's CDR3 is CASSFLGRGGRGGEQYF. CDR3 DNA sequence: TGTGCCAGCAGTTTTCTAGGCCGAGGGGGCAGGGGAGGCGAGCAGTACTTC.

The chain uses TRBV7-8 and TRBJ2-7; D ambiguous. This CDR3 is built from 13 residues. Deletions cut 2 bases from V and 3 bases from J, with 8 bases between. CDR1 is SGHVS and CDR2 is FQNEAQ in the germline V gene. For the CDR3, the DNA is TGTGCCAGCAGCTTAAGAGTCGACTACGAGCAGTACTTC. This translates into CASSLRVDYEQYF.

The rearrangement links TRBV5-5 to TRBJ1-1; D gene unclear. The CDR3 runs 13 residues. The V gene's germline CDR1 is SGHKS and CDR2 YYEKEE (reference sequence). The V and J ends lost 0 bases and 1 base respectively, with 4 bases between them. In DNA, the CDR3 is TGTGCCAGCAGCTTGGGAGGGAACACTGAAGCTTTCTTT. Amino acid sequence: CASSLGGNTEAFF.

The chain is built from TRBV19 and TRBJ2-3; no firm D call. CDR1 and CDR2 (germline): LNHDA, SQIVND (reference sequence). The CDR3 is 15 amino acids. The ends were cut back, 5 bases at V and 0 bases at J, with 12 bases in the middle. The DNA for the CDR3 is TGTGCCAGTAGTGTTAGCACCACCAGCACAGATACGCAGTATTTT. Translated: CASSVSTTSTDTQYF.

CDR3 DNA sequence: TGTGCCAGTAGTATCGCCGGGACAGGGGACGAGCAGTACTTC. Amino acids: CASSIAGTGDEQYF. The V and J genes are TRBV19 and TRBJ2-7; TRBD1 matches 10 bases. Germline assignment: CDR1 LNHDA and CDR2 SQIVND (reference sequence). The CDR3 spans 14 residues. V lost 3 bases to trimming and J lost 5 bases; unmatched junction nucleotides: 4.

The gene calls are TRBV6-5 and TRBJ2-5; 7 nucleotides agree with TRBD1. Germline V gene sequence: CDR1 MNHEY, CDR2 SVGAGI. The V gene end was trimmed by 5 bases and the J gene end by 5 bases; junction bases not matched to a gene: 5. The length of the CDR3 is 13 residues. CDR3 residues: CASSDRVRETQYF. The DNA of the CDR3 is TGTGCCAGCAGTGACAGGGTCCGGGAGACCCAGTACTTC.

CDR3 DNA: TGTGCCAGCAGTTTGAGTGCTAGCGGGACGTACGAGCAGTACTTC. This encodes CASSLSASGTYEQYF. The rearrangement joins TRBV28 to TRBJ2-7; TRBD2 aligns across 9 bases. The J segment lost 4 bases and the V segment lost 3 bases, leaving 7 bases of the junction unmatched. There are 15 residues in the CDR3. Germline V lookup: CDR1 MDHEN, CDR2 SYDVKM.

The V gene is TRBV4-1, the J gene TRBJ2-5; 12 bases fit TRBD2. With V trimmed by 3 bases and J by 2 bases, 7 bases remained unmatched. Germline lookup yields CDR1 MGHRA and CDR2 YSYEKL. This CDR3 is 17 amino acids long. DNA of the CDR3: TGCGCCAGCAGCCATTACGGACTAGCGGGACGTCAAGAGACCCAGTACTTC. The encoded protein is CASSHYGLAGRQETQYF.